The TCR beta chain described here comes from a study of tumor-infiltrating lymphocytes in primary liver carcinoma (TCRdb year 2017). At the level of the whole study: The five patients, three men and two women aged 30 to 69 years, had hepatocellular carcinoma (four) or combined HCC and intrahepatic cholangiocarcinoma (one). A total of approximately 35 specimens from 5 patients, comprising 25 or so tumor regions, 5 adjacent noncancerous liver tissues and 5 peripheral blood samples, were covered by TCRbeta repertoire sequencing. The study combined TCRbeta repertoire sequencing, expression microarrays and whole-exome sequencing across five regions of each liver tumor, with adjacent normal tissue and blood. Each sample produced roughly 3.5 to 8 million productive TCRbeta reads, and read depth showed no significant difference between tissue types. Reproducibility between technical replicate repertoires was high, with correlation coefficients above 0.98 and mean shared-clone rates about 0.9. The tumors of the five patients were staged as T1-T3 N0M0, with maximum diameters ranging from roughly 4.2 to 10 cm. Results the study describes overall, beyond this receptor: Repertoire overlap was found to be higher between tumor regions (mean roughly 35%) than between tumor-adjacent (about 17%) or tumor-blood (14%) pairs, consistent with antigen-driven expansion. Only the TCR beta chain was sequenced, so true repertoire diversity is likely underestimated because unpaired alpha chains were not captured. Bulk unsorted samples precluded comparing CD4+ and CD8+ T cell repertoires. The top 250 clones made up a significantly larger repertoire fraction in tumors than in blood (p = 0.039). Only five patients were included in the study, and the authors note that the findings should be validated in a larger study.

As concerns this clonotype: What this receptor recognizes is not known. Being one base from a much bigger clone, this may be a read error.

CDR1 and CDR2, looked up from the germline V gene, are SGHRS and YFSETQ. The CDR3 starts with the cysteine, ends with the phenylalanine, and has 14 residues. The DNA shown is the 42-base CDR3, in frame from base 1. V trim: 2 bases; J trim: 6 bases; unmatched bases: 7. Without any cell sorting, total RNA and DNA were extracted together from around 20-30 mg of bulk tissue using the AllPrep DNA/RNA mini kit. Between late 2015 and March 2016, five patients in China with histopathologically diagnosed primary liver carcinoma had their tumors surgically resected. At the time of sampling, the patients were treatment-naive and had chronic HBV infection. Fresh tumor and adjacent tissue pieces were bisected; one half was stored in RNAlater at -80°C, the other sent for histology. Using a constant-region primer and ProtoScript II reverse transcriptase, TCRbeta-specific cDNA was reverse-transcribed from approximately 500 ng total RNA. Three nested multiplex PCR rounds, following a slightly modified ARM-PCR procedure, were used to build the TCRbeta libraries. Multiplex TRBV1-TRBV30 forward primers and a Cbeta reverse primer were used in the first two PCR rounds, each of which was run for roughly 10 cycles. Sample barcodes and Illumina adapters were added in a final 25-cycle PCR using Deep VentR polymerase. Before sequencing, amplicons of 200-500 bp were gel-purified using a QIAquick gel extraction kit. An Illumina HiSeq 2500 was used to sequence the TCRbeta amplicons, generating 250-bp paired-end reads. Turning to the authors' computational methods: To recover full CDR3 sequences, reads were quality-trimmed using Trimmomatic v0.33 and paired reads were then merged using FLASH v1.2.11. V, D and J germline segments were assigned to the rearranged TCRbeta sequences by MiGEC v1.2.1b. Clonotype statistics, along with Shannon-Wiener diversity indices, were calculated using VDJtools v1.0.0. Except for diversity analysis, only the 250 most abundant clonotypes of each sample were used in subsequent analyses to reduce sampling bias. TCRdb passed the public sequencing reads through fastp at Q25 and MiXCR, retaining productive beta sequences. Under each unique CDR3 protein, matching rows form one entry showing the most common genes and DNA. TCRdb, not the original authors, processed these V and J calls. This sample is represented by 90,000 to 150,000 distinct CDR3 sequences; less than 75% of them were singletons. 8.1% of the sample is held by the ten biggest clonotypes.

The origin of this receptor is an older woman with primary liver carcinoma and hepatitis B virus infection. What was sequenced was tumor-adjacent normal liver tissue. The sequence links TRBV5-1 to TRBJ2-7, with TRBD1 identical over 8 junction bases. The CDR3 protein: CASSFRDRKTEQYF. Here is the DNA: TGCGCCAGCAGCTTCCGGGACAGGAAAACCGAGCAGTACTTC.